These T cell receptor beta chains were read from a single sample in a study of blood T cell repertoires in COVID-19. Some clones are missing from TCRdb's copy, which holds only in-frame ones; the method was immunoSEQ multiplex PCR. The sample includes tens of thousands of clones, 80% to 90% of them seen just once. Specimen: peripheral blood. These TCRs come from a woman in her sixties with acute or convalescent COVID-19. The CDR3 runs from the conserved cysteine through the conserved F or W. D genes are given only for firm matches. Rows may omit the clone size; those that give it use once, few, many or a size class.

J | V | size | D | CDR3 | DNA
TRBJ1-2 | TRBV3-1/TRBV3-2 | . | . | CASSQRQKNYGYTF | TGTGCCAGCAGCCAACGACAGAAAAACTATGGCTACACCTTC
TRBJ1-5 | TRBV19 | . | . | CASSWRAWGDQPQHF | TGTGCCAGTAGTTGGCGGGCCTGGGGTGATCAGCCCCAGCATTTT
TRBJ2-7 | TRBV28 | . | . | CASRTGLDYEQYF | TGTGCCAGCAGAACAGGGTTAGACTACGAGCAGTACTTC
TRBJ1-6 | TRBV27 | . | TRBD1 | CASSLTPPGTESSYNSPLHF | TGTGCCAGCAGTTTAACGCCCCCCGGGACAGAAAGCTCCTATAATTCACCCCTCCACTTT
TRBJ1-2 | TRBV2 | . | . | CASSVGQGTYGYTF | TGTGCCAGCAGTGTGGGGCAGGGGACCTATGGCTACACCTTC
TRBJ2-7 | TRBV5-1 | few | TRBD1 | CASSLWSGQDFYEQYF | TGCGCCAGCAGCTTGTGGTCAGGACAGGACTTCTACGAGCAGTACTTC
TRBJ1-2 | TRBV7-2 | few | . | CASSLDSSGYTF | TGTGCCAGCAGCTTAGATTCAAGCGGCTACACCTTC
TRBJ2-1 | TRBV30 | . | TRBD2 | CAWSAGLAFGVQFF | TGTGCCTGGAGTGCGGGACTAGCATTCGGGGTGCAGTTCTTC
TRBJ2-2 | TRBV7-2 | . | TRBD2 | CASSLTSGRAAWAPFF | TGTGCCAGCAGCCTTACTAGCGGGAGGGCCGCTTGGGCCCCTTTTTTT
TRBJ1-1 | TRBV19 | few | TRBD1 | CASLAGGSTEAFF | TGTGCCAGCCTAGCAGGGGGAAGCACTGAAGCTTTCTTT
TRBJ2-1 | TRBV9 | . | TRBD2 | CASSGERGLHNEQFF | TGTGCCAGCAGCGGGGAGCGGGGGTTACACAATGAGCAGTTCTTC
TRBJ2-1 | TRBV5-6 | . | TRBD1 | CASSLDRGMGVYNEQFF | TGTGCCAGCAGCCTTGACAGGGGTATGGGAGTGTACAATGAGCAGTTCTTC
TRBJ1-2 | TRBV6-1 | . | . | CASSEKGGSYGYTF | TGTGCCAGCAGTGAAAAAGGAGGTTCCTACGGCTACACCTTC
TRBJ2-1 | TRBV2 | . | . | CASSSGGGPYNEQFF | TGTGCCAGCAGCTCGGGGGGCGGGCCCTACAATGAGCAGTTCTTC
TRBJ1-6 | TRBV10-3 | . | . | CAISVEDTATPLHF | TGTGCCATCAGTGTCGAGGACACGGCGACACCCCTCCACTTT
TRBJ1-6 | TRBV30 | few | TRBD1 | CAWDLGQGDNSPLHF | TGTGCCTGGGATCTGGGACAGGGTGACAATTCACCCCTCCACTTT
TRBJ1-1 | TRBV7-6 | . | . | CASSFDSLSNTEAFF | TGTGCCAGCAGCTTTGACTCCCTAAGTAACACTGAAGCTTTCTTT
TRBJ2-7 | TRBV15 | . | . | CATSRDDSGTYEQYF | TGTGCCACCAGCAGAGATGATTCGGGGACCTACGAGCAGTACTTC
TRBJ1-4 | TRBV4-1 | . | . | CASSQATEPLGKLFF | TGCGCCAGCAGCCAAGCGACAGAACCCCTTGGAAAACTGTTTTTT
TRBJ1-3 | TRBV5-5 | . | . | CASSLVEGSGNTIYF | TGTGCCAGCAGCTTGGTGGAGGGCTCTGGAAACACCATATATTTT
TRBJ1-4 | TRBV5-1 | . | . | CASSETATNEKLFF | TGCGCCAGCAGCGAGACAGCAACTAATGAAAAACTGTTTTTT
TRBJ1-1 | TRBV7-2 | . | . | CASSLARALYTEAFF | TGTGCCAGCAGCTTAGCCAGGGCCCTGTACACTGAAGCTTTCTTT
TRBJ1-1 | TRBV12-5 | . | . | CASGLVGGANTEAFF | TGTGCTAGTGGTTTGGTAGGAGGGGCGAACACTGAAGCTTTCTTT
TRBJ2-3 | TRBV7-2 | few | TRBD2 | CASSLAKGLAGVADTQYF | TGTGCCAGCAGCTTAGCTAAGGGACTAGCGGGAGTGGCAGATACGCAGTATTTT
TRBJ1-1 | TRBV10-1 | . | TRBD1 | CASSGDRGGRGWPEAFF | TGCGCCAGCAGTGGAGACAGGGGCGGCAGGGGTTGGCCTGAAGCTTTCTTT
TRBJ2-2 | TRBV28 | . | . | CASSSWVDGGLPGELFF | TGTGCCAGCAGCTCTTGGGTCGATGGGGGACTCCCCGGGGAGCTGTTTTTT
TRBJ1-1 | TRBV19 | once | TRBD1 | CASTRGQGATEAFF | TGTGCCAGTACTCGCGGACAGGGGGCCACTGAAGCTTTCTTT
TRBJ1-1 | TRBV20-1 | . | . | CSASRGSVTEAFF | TGCAGTGCTAGTAGGGGTTCCGTCACTGAAGCTTTCTTT
TRBJ1-6 | TRBV3-1/TRBV3-2 | . | . | CASSQDPGSLSPLHF | TGTGCCAGCAGCCAAGATCCAGGTTCGCTTTCACCCCTCCACTTT
TRBJ1-1 | TRBV19 | . | . | CASSIALARGWGTEAFF | TGTGCCAGTAGTATAGCCCTGGCCAGGGGATGGGGCACTGAAGCTTTCTTT
TRBJ1-4 | TRBV4-1 | . | TRBD1 | CASSQAAGTVNEKLFF | TGCGCCAGCAGCCAGGCCGCCGGGACAGTGAATGAAAAACTGTTTTTT
TRBJ2-1 | TRBV29-1 | . | TRBD1 | CSVEKRSGTVSSYNEQFF | TGCAGCGTTGAAAAAAGGAGTGGGACAGTGAGCTCCTACAATGAGCAGTTCTTC
TRBJ2-4 | TRBV6-5 | . | . | CASVAVPKNIQYF | TGTGCCAGTGTGGCTGTGCCCAAAAACATTCAGTACTTC
TRBJ1-4 | TRBV7-8 | . | . | CASSLQVLANEKLFF | TGTGCCAGCAGCTTGCAGGTTTTGGCTAATGAAAAACTGTTTTTT
TRBJ1-6 | TRBV5-6 | . | . | CASTRRSSYNSPLHF | TGTGCCAGCACCAGGCGAAGCTCCTATAATTCACCCCTCCACTTT
TRBJ1-1 | TRBV6-5 | few | . | CASFESAGLEAFF | TGTGCCAGCTTCGAAAGCGCGGGTTTGGAAGCTTTCTTT
TRBJ2-1 | TRBV29-1 | . | TRBD1 | CSVGDRVYNEQFF | TGCAGCGTTGGGGACAGGGTTTACAATGAGCAGTTCTTC
TRBJ2-3 | TRBV4-2 | once | . | CASSQEAGTGTDTQYF | TGTGCCAGCAGCCAAGAGGCGGGGACGGGCACAGATACGCAGTATTTT
TRBJ1-2 | TRBV5-1 | . | . | CASSLAGDDGYTF | TGCGCCAGCAGCTTGGCCGGGGATGATGGCTACACCTTC
TRBJ1-1 | TRBV10-2 | . | . | CASSSGGAGNTEAFF | TGCGCCAGCAGTTCTGGGGGCGCGGGGAACACTGAAGCTTTCTTT
TRBJ1-1 | TRBV7-9 | . | . | CASSPAPRSGMNTEAFF | TGTGCCAGCAGCCCAGCCCCCAGGTCAGGCATGAACACTGAAGCTTTCTTT
TRBJ2-3 | TRBV30 | . | TRBD2 | CAWSWGRGGADTQYF | TGTGCCTGGAGTTGGGGACGGGGGGGCGCAGATACGCAGTATTTT
TRBJ2-5 | TRBV9 | once | . | CASSLSPADQETQYF | TGTGCCAGCAGCCTGTCCCCGGCGGACCAAGAGACCCAGTACTTC
TRBJ2-6 | TRBV30 | . | . | CAWSTGGPGANVLTF | TGTGCCTGGAGCACGGGGGGCCCTGGGGCCAACGTCCTGACTTTC
TRBJ2-5 | TRBV24-1 | few | TRBD1 | CATSDRTGTGKETQYF | TGTGCCACCAGTGATCGGACCGGGACAGGCAAAGAGACCCAGTACTTC